These T cell receptor beta chains were read from a single sample in a study of blood T cell repertoires in COVID-19. Profiling relied on immunoSEQ multiplex PCR, and the TCRdb table lists in-frame clones only, not all of them. The repertoire includes 400,000 to 550,000 clones, 70% to 90% of them detected once, and about 2% sits in the top ten. Sequencing was performed on PBMCs or T cells enriched from blood (not recorded which). Receptor source: a woman aged 18-29 years with acute COVID-19. CDR3s include the opening cysteine and the closing phenylalanine or tryptophan. The order of the fields is J gene, clone size, V gene, D gene, CDR3 DNA, CDR3 protein. D genes are given only for firm matches. Only some rows state a clone size, as once, few, many or a class for expanded clones.

J gene: TRBJ2-5; clone size: once; V gene: TRBV15; D gene: NA; CDR3 DNA: TGTGCCACCAGCAGAGATGGAGCCCAAGAGACCCAGTACTTC; CDR3 protein: CATSRDGAQETQYF
J gene: TRBJ2-3; clone size: NA; V gene: TRBV9; D gene: NA; CDR3 DNA: TGTGCCAGCAGCGTAAGTGGAGGACCCACAGATACGCAGTATTTT; CDR3 protein: CASSVSGGPTDTQYF
J gene: TRBJ2-2; clone size: NA; V gene: TRBV18; D gene: TRBD2; CDR3 DNA: TGTGCCAGCTCACCGATCGAAGCGGGAGAGGCCGGGGAGCTGTTTTTT; CDR3 protein: CASSPIEAGEAGELFF
J gene: TRBJ1-1; clone size: NA; V gene: TRBV6-2/TRBV6-3; D gene: TRBD1; CDR3 DNA: TGTGCCAGCAGTTCACAAATACAGGGGAAGAACACTGAAGCTTTCTTT; CDR3 protein: CASSSQIQGKNTEAFF
J gene: TRBJ2-3; clone size: NA; V gene: TRBV5-1; D gene: NA; CDR3 DNA: TGCGCCAGCAGCTTGGGGTTTTTAGCGGTTGGAGGCACAGATACGCAGTATTTT; CDR3 protein: CASSLGFLAVGGTDTQYF
J gene: TRBJ1-1; clone size: NA; V gene: TRBV19; D gene: TRBD1; CDR3 DNA: TGTGCCAGTAGTGCACAGGGGGCCTTCACTGAAGCTTTCTTT; CDR3 protein: CASSAQGAFTEAFF
J gene: TRBJ2-5; clone size: once; V gene: TRBV14; D gene: NA; CDR3 DNA: TGTGCCAGCAGCCAAGGCCTCGGGGAGACCCAGTACTTC; CDR3 protein: CASSQGLGETQYF
J gene: TRBJ1-5; clone size: NA; V gene: TRBV18; D gene: NA; CDR3 DNA: TGTGCCAGCTCACCACTTAATGGCAATCAGCCCCAGCATTTT; CDR3 protein: CASSPLNGNQPQHF
J gene: TRBJ1-1; clone size: once; V gene: TRBV4-3; D gene: TRBD1; CDR3 DNA: TGCGCCAGCAGCCAACAAATAACGGGACAGGGGGCTCCGAACACTGAAGCTTTCTTT; CDR3 protein: CASSQQITGQGAPNTEAFF
J gene: TRBJ1-2; clone size: once; V gene: TRBV27; D gene: NA; CDR3 DNA: TGTGCCAGCAGCCCAGTGGGGGGAACTAACTATGGCTACACCTTC; CDR3 protein: CASSPVGGTNYGYTF
J gene: TRBJ1-6; clone size: NA; V gene: TRBV6-5; D gene: TRBD1; CDR3 DNA: TGTGCCAGCAGGGGACCGGGACAGGGTAATTCACCCCTCCACTTT; CDR3 protein: CASRGPGQGNSPLHF
J gene: TRBJ2-7; clone size: NA; V gene: TRBV10-2; D gene: TRBD1; CDR3 DNA: TGCGCCAGCAGTGAACGTGACAGGGTGCACGAGCAGTACTTC; CDR3 protein: CASSERDRVHEQYF
J gene: TRBJ2-3; clone size: NA; V gene: TRBV11-2; D gene: NA; CDR3 DNA: TGTGCCAGCAGCTTAGACCCAAATACGCAGTATTTT; CDR3 protein: CASSLDPNTQYF
J gene: TRBJ1-2; clone size: NA; V gene: TRBV7-9; D gene: TRBD1; CDR3 DNA: TGTGCCAGCATCAAACCGGGACAGAACTATGGCTACACCTTC; CDR3 protein: CASIKPGQNYGYTF
J gene: TRBJ2-3; clone size: few; V gene: TRBV7-9; D gene: NA; CDR3 DNA: TGTGCCAGCAGCCATGCGGCAGCGGTACTCACAGATACGCAGTATTTT; CDR3 protein: CASSHAAAVLTDTQYF
J gene: TRBJ2-5; clone size: NA; V gene: TRBV6-5; D gene: NA; CDR3 DNA: TGTGCCAGCAGTACAGGGCGGGAGACCCAGTACTTC; CDR3 protein: CASSTGRETQYF
J gene: TRBJ2-2; clone size: NA; V gene: TRBV5-6; D gene: TRBD2; CDR3 DNA: TGTGCCAGCAGCTTGCGGCGGGGGGGCTTTAACCCCGGGGAGCTGTTTTTT; CDR3 protein: CASSLRRGGFNPGELFF
J gene: TRBJ2-5; clone size: NA; V gene: TRBV9; D gene: TRBD2; CDR3 DNA: TGTGCCAGCAGCGTAGCCTGGACTAGCGGGGGAGAGACCCAGTACTTC; CDR3 protein: CASSVAWTSGGETQYF
J gene: TRBJ1-4; clone size: NA; V gene: TRBV7-8; D gene: NA; CDR3 DNA: TGTGCCAGCAGGTCCAGTTCAGGGGTGACTAATGAAAAACTGTTTTTT; CDR3 protein: CASRSSSGVTNEKLFF
J gene: TRBJ2-3; clone size: NA; V gene: TRBV18; D gene: TRBD2; CDR3 DNA: TGTGCCAGCTCACCACCGGGTAGCGGGGGCTCGAGAGATACGCAGTATTTT; CDR3 protein: CASSPPGSGGSRDTQYF
J gene: TRBJ2-1; clone size: NA; V gene: TRBV7-2; D gene: NA; CDR3 DNA: TGTGCCAGCACCCTTGGCGGGTACAATGAGCAGTTCTTC; CDR3 protein: CASTLGGYNEQFF
J gene: TRBJ2-1; clone size: NA; V gene: TRBV14; D gene: TRBD1; CDR3 DNA: TGTGCCAGCAGCGATTACAGGGGCGATGAGCAGTTCTTC; CDR3 protein: CASSDYRGDEQFF
J gene: TRBJ2-7; clone size: NA; V gene: TRBV3-1/TRBV3-2; D gene: NA; CDR3 DNA: TGTGCCAGCAGCCAAGTTCAGACTTTTCTCTACGAGCAGTACTTC; CDR3 protein: CASSQVQTFLYEQYF
J gene: TRBJ2-7; clone size: NA; V gene: TRBV19; D gene: TRBD1; CDR3 DNA: TGTGCCAGTAGTAAGGGGGCACAGGGCTCCTACGAGCAGTACTTC; CDR3 protein: CASSKGAQGSYEQYF
J gene: TRBJ1-5; clone size: NA; V gene: TRBV2; D gene: NA; CDR3 DNA: TGTGCCAGCCGGAGAGAAGGGGTCTTAGCCCAGCATTTT; CDR3 protein: CASRREGVLAQHF
J gene: TRBJ1-1; clone size: NA; V gene: TRBV30; D gene: NA; CDR3 DNA: TGTGCCCGGGATGACAGACCGAACACTGAAGCTTTCTTT; CDR3 protein: CARDDRPNTEAFF
J gene: TRBJ1-1; clone size: few; V gene: TRBV14; D gene: NA; CDR3 DNA: TGTGCCAGCAGACAGGGAAGAGGGAACACTGAAGCTTTCTTT; CDR3 protein: CASRQGRGNTEAFF
J gene: TRBJ2-4; clone size: NA; V gene: TRBV19; D gene: TRBD1; CDR3 DNA: TGTGCCAGTAGTATGCCGGGACAGGGAGGAGGGTTAGCCAAAAACATTCAGTACTTC; CDR3 protein: CASSMPGQGGGLAKNIQYF
J gene: TRBJ2-1; clone size: NA; V gene: TRBV27; D gene: TRBD2; CDR3 DNA: TGTGCCAGCAGTTTAACCAGCGGGAGGGCCCATGAGCAGTTCTTC; CDR3 protein: CASSLTSGRAHEQFF
J gene: TRBJ2-7; clone size: NA; V gene: TRBV7-3; D gene: TRBD1; CDR3 DNA: TGTGCCAGCAGCCTCACAGGGACAGGGTCTGAGCAGTACTTC; CDR3 protein: CASSLTGTGSEQYF
J gene: TRBJ2-1; clone size: NA; V gene: TRBV11-2; D gene: NA; CDR3 DNA: TGTGCCAGCAGCTTAGGGCCAGAGCAGTTCTTC; CDR3 protein: CASSLGPEQFF
J gene: TRBJ1-5; clone size: few; V gene: TRBV14; D gene: NA; CDR3 DNA: TGTGCCAGCAGCGCTCGACAGGTTAGACGAAGCAATCAGCCCCAGCATTTT; CDR3 protein: CASSARQVRRSNQPQHF
J gene: TRBJ1-1; clone size: NA; V gene: TRBV2; D gene: TRBD1; CDR3 DNA: TGTGCCAGCAGGACGACAGGGTCAACTGAAGCTTTCTTT; CDR3 protein: CASRTTGSTEAFF
J gene: TRBJ1-2; clone size: NA; V gene: TRBV24-1; D gene: TRBD1; CDR3 DNA: TGTGCCACCAGTGGCACGAACAGGGGGAACTATGGCTACACCTTC; CDR3 protein: CATSGTNRGNYGYTF
J gene: TRBJ2-7; clone size: NA; V gene: TRBV7-8; D gene: NA; CDR3 DNA: TGTGCCAGCAGCTTAGATCCTAGCAACTACGAGCAGTACTTC; CDR3 protein: CASSLDPSNYEQYF
J gene: TRBJ2-7; clone size: NA; V gene: TRBV5-1; D gene: NA; CDR3 DNA: TGCGCCAGCAGCTTAGCAGGCAGGACCTACGAGCAGTACTTC; CDR3 protein: CASSLAGRTYEQYF
J gene: TRBJ1-4; clone size: NA; V gene: TRBV9; D gene: NA; CDR3 DNA: TGTGCCAGCACCGCGCGGGGGGACGGGGGTAATGAAAAACTGTTTTTT; CDR3 protein: CASTARGDGGNEKLFF
J gene: TRBJ2-5; clone size: NA; V gene: TRBV6-2/TRBV6-3; D gene: NA; CDR3 DNA: TGTGCCAGCAGTTACCTCGGGGGAATTGAGACCCAGTACTTC; CDR3 protein: CASSYLGGIETQYF
J gene: TRBJ1-4; clone size: NA; V gene: TRBV4-3; D gene: NA; CDR3 DNA: TGCGCCAGCAGCCAAGGCAGGGCCCCTAATGAAAAACTGTTTTTT; CDR3 protein: CASSQGRAPNEKLFF
J gene: TRBJ1-2; clone size: many; V gene: TRBV5-4; D gene: TRBD1; CDR3 DNA: TGTGCCAGCAGCCTGGACAGGGTTTCAGGCTACACCTTC; CDR3 protein: CASSLDRVSGYTF
J gene: TRBJ2-1; clone size: once; V gene: TRBV30; D gene: NA; CDR3 DNA: TGTGCCTGGACGGACAATGAGCAGTTCTTC; CDR3 protein: CAWTDNEQFF
J gene: TRBJ1-3; clone size: NA; V gene: TRBV3-1/TRBV3-2; D gene: NA; CDR3 DNA: TGTGCCAGCAGCCATCAGGGTGGAAACACCATATATTTT; CDR3 protein: CASSHQGGNTIYF
J gene: TRBJ1-6; clone size: few; V gene: TRBV27; D gene: NA; CDR3 DNA: TGTGCCAGCAGTCTCTGGACAGAGAATTCACCCCTCCACTTT; CDR3 protein: CASSLWTENSPLHF
J gene: TRBJ1-1; clone size: once; V gene: TRBV19; D gene: NA; CDR3 DNA: TGTGCCAGTAGTATAGATGAGGGTATGAACACTGAAGCTTTCTTT; CDR3 protein: CASSIDEGMNTEAFF
J gene: TRBJ2-3; clone size: NA; V gene: TRBV29-1; D gene: NA; CDR3 DNA: TGCAGCGTTGAAGCCAACAGGGTCGGAGATACGCAGTATTTT; CDR3 protein: CSVEANRVGDTQYF
J gene: TRBJ2-7; clone size: NA; V gene: TRBV7-6; D gene: NA; CDR3 DNA: TGTGCCAGCAGCGCGTCGCGGCGCGAGCAGTACTTC; CDR3 protein: CASSASRREQYF
J gene: TRBJ2-3; clone size: many; V gene: TRBV5-4; D gene: NA; CDR3 DNA: TGTGCCAGCAGCTTGGTGGACACCCCAGATACGCAGTATTTT; CDR3 protein: CASSLVDTPDTQYF
J gene: TRBJ1-6; clone size: NA; V gene: TRBV13; D gene: NA; CDR3 DNA: TGTGCCAGCAGCGGGGGGGACGGAGGTTCACCCCTCCACTTT; CDR3 protein: CASSGGDGGSPLHF
J gene: TRBJ1-1; clone size: once; V gene: TRBV13; D gene: TRBD1; CDR3 DNA: TGTGCCAGCAGCTTTCAGGGGGCGAGGACTGAAGCTTTCTTT; CDR3 protein: CASSFQGARTEAFF
J gene: TRBJ1-6; clone size: few; V gene: TRBV7-3; D gene: TRBD1; CDR3 DNA: TGTGCCAGCAGCTTGGGACAGGGGAGTTCACCCCTCCACTTT; CDR3 protein: CASSLGQGSSPLHF
J gene: TRBJ1-6; clone size: NA; V gene: TRBV28; D gene: TRBD1; CDR3 DNA: TGTGCCAGCAGTTTGGGGGGACAGGGCGGATCACCCCTCCACTTT; CDR3 protein: CASSLGGQGGSPLHF